This TCR beta chain is drawn from a study of regulatory T cells in long-lasting Graves disease. Arm-PCR of CDR3 regions and iRepertoire HTBI primers were the basis on which TCR beta libraries were built. TCRdb re-analysed the multiplex PCR reads in MiXCR, keeping a single row per CDR3 protein. The sample records approximately 400,000 distinct CDR3 sequences, about 15% being singletons. This clonotype was recorded a few times. Time point in this sample: newly diagnosed GD, antithyroid drugs for less than 3 months. The TCR library was prepared using RNA isolated from PBMCs. Germline V gene sequence: CDR1 LNHDA, CDR2 SQIVND (reference sequence). After removal of 5 bases from V and 10 bases from J, the junction contained 11 bases not matched to a gene. The CDR3 extends over 14 amino acids. These data were also reused for a study on T cells in Graves' hyperthyroidism and ophthalmopathy.

The receptor's source is a woman in her thirties with Graves disease. The input for sequencing was peripheral blood mononuclear cells (PBMCs), taken at new diagnosis, from a patient treated with antithyroid drugs. J is TRBJ2-1 and V is TRBV19; TRBD2 matches at 7 bases. CDR3 region: CASSPQPISGEQFF. CDR3 nucleotide sequence: TGTGCCAGTAGTCCTCAACCCATTAGCGGGGAGCAGTTCTTC.